Below, 32 T cell receptor beta chains from the same sample are listed, as sequenced in a study of cytomegalovirus exposure and HLA in healthy donors. Primers included in the PCR were 60 Vbeta and 13 Jbeta primers. Assay used: immunoSEQ multiplex PCR; TCRdb lists only in-frame clones, some missing. Among 100,000 to 150,000 clones listed, approximately 80% were seen once. The specimen sequenced was PBMCs. The source is a man aged 18 to 29 in good health and CMV-seronegative.

The CDR3 here is CASSTGNYGYTF. The DNA for the CDR3 is TGTGCCAGCAGTACAGGGAACTATGGCTACACCTTC. This chain links TRBV6-5 with TRBJ1-2, with D perhaps matching TRBD1 (6 bases). CDR3 size: 12 residues. Trimming took 5 bases from V and 2 from J, leaving 6 bases between them. CDR1 is MNHEY, CDR2 SVGAGI, per germline.

The rearrangement uses TRBV4-1 and TRBJ2-2; TRBD2 matches at 9 bases. V trimming: 4 bases; J trimming: 1 base; junction bases outside the gene matches: 13. The CDR3 totals 19 residues. Germline V lookup: CDR1 MGHRA, CDR2 YSYEKL. As DNA, the CDR3 is TGCGCCAGCAGCCGAGAAAGAATTAGCGGGGGTCTGAACACCGGGGAGCTGTTTTTT. Protein: CASSRERISGGLNTGELFF.

This sequence joins TRBV7-9 and TRBJ2-7; 11 bases map to TRBD1. The germline V gene has CDR1 SEHNR and CDR2 FQNEAQ (reference sequence). The CDR3 covers 16 residues. The V gene end was trimmed by 4 bases and the J gene end by 3 bases; junction bases not matched to a gene: 8. Here the CDR3 DNA reads TGTGCCAGCAGCTCGACGGACAGGGGGCGTTTCTACGAGCAGTACTTC. Protein sequence: CASSSTDRGRFYEQYF.

The gene calls are TRBV10-1 and TRBJ2-5, with TRBD1 identical over 9 bases. The end of the DNA fits TRBJ2-7 better, so the J call may be wrong. This CDR3 contains 14 residues. The germline CDR1 and CDR2 sequences are WNHNN and SYGVQD (reference sequence). CDR3 coding DNA: TGCGCCAGCAGTGCCCAGACAGGGGGATACGAGCAGTACTTC. It is translated as CASSAQTGGYEQYF.

The CDR3 DNA is TGTGCTGGCCGGAGTCAGAGCTCCTACAATGAGCAGTTCTTC. Amino acid sequence: CAGRSQSSYNEQFF. The chain employs TRBV12-5 and TRBJ2-1; D is unresolved. Trimming stripped 11 bases from V and 0 bases from J, with 14 bases between. CDR1 and CDR2 from the germline V gene are LGHNT and FRNRAP. CDR3 size: 14 residues.

The chain links TRBV7-9 to TRBJ1-6; D remains ambiguous. The CDR3 consists of 16 residues. Trimming stripped 5 bases from V and 4 bases from J, with 15 bases between. In germline, CDR1 is SEHNR, CDR2 FQNEAQ (reference sequence). The CDR3 spells CASSPSFGRYNSPLHF. CDR3 in DNA: TGTGCCAGCAGCCCGTCCTTTGGGAGATATAATTCACCCCTCCACTTT.

This chain links TRBV29-1 with TRBJ1-2, with a possible D match to TRBD1 (5 bases). CDR1 is SQVTM, CDR2 ANQGSEA, per germline. The CDR3 length is 14 residues. Trimming removed 2 bases at V and 3 bases at J, with 13 bases between. The CDR3 region has the DNA TGCAGCGTTGAAAGTCCCGGGACTTACTATGGCTACACCTTC. Translating gives CSVESPGTYYGYTF.

The V gene is TRBV27, the J gene TRBJ1-5; no definite D call. CDR3 length: 13 residues. Trimming took off 2 bases at V and 1 base at J, with 3 bases between the two ends. The germline gives CDR1 MNHEY, CDR2 SMNVEV (reference sequence). This CDR3 is CASSLSSNQPQHF. The CDR3 DNA reads as TGTGCCAGCAGTTTAAGCAGCAATCAGCCCCAGCATTTT.

The genes are TRBV29-1 and TRBJ2-7; TRBD1 might be the D (5 bases). The CDR3 runs to 13 residues. Germline V gives CDR1 SQVTM, CDR2 ANQGSEA. V gave up 6 bases and J gave up 0 bases, with 12 bases separating them. The chain's CDR3 is CSVPLDSSYEQYF. The CDR3 nucleotides are TGCAGCGTCCCCTTAGACAGCTCCTACGAGCAGTACTTC.

The rearrangement links TRBV4-3 to TRBJ1-5; TRBD1 might be the D (5 bases). CDR3 size: 16 residues. Trimming removed 1 base from V and 0 bases from J, with 10 bases in between. CDR1 LGHNA and CDR2 YSLEER come from the germline V gene. For the CDR3, the DNA is TGCGCCAGCAGCCAAGTTACGGGGGTTAGCAATCAGCCCCAGCATTTT. Translated, it gives CASSQVTGVSNQPQHF.

This clone was detected once. V and J are TRBV6-5 and TRBJ2-7; D is perhaps TRBD2 (5 bases). Germline V gene data show CDR1 as MNHEY and CDR2 as SVGAGI. Trimming shortened V by 0 bases and J by 3 bases, and 15 bases separated the two germline ends. The CDR3 consists of 16 residues. This chain's CDR3 is CASSYSRGNSLYEQYF. Here the CDR3 DNA reads TGTGCCAGCAGTTACTCGCGAGGGAATTCCCTCTACGAGCAGTACTTC.

The chain links TRBV7-2 to TRBJ1-1, with D perhaps TRBD1 (5 bases). This CDR3 has 15 amino acids. V gave up 3 bases and J gave up 6 bases, with 17 bases separating them. The V gene's germline CDR1 is SGHTA and CDR2 FQGNSA. In DNA, the CDR3 is TGTGCCAGCAGCTTTACGGGGGTGCTTATGGCTGAAGCTTTCTTT. Its protein is CASSFTGVLMAEAFF.

The rearrangement uses TRBV19 and TRBJ2-4; 8 bases fit TRBD2. The CDR3 has 13 residues. Germline CDR1 reads LNHDA; CDR2 reads SQIVND (reference sequence). The V gene end was trimmed by 3 bases and the J gene end by 7 bases; junction bases not matched to a gene: 2. The CDR3 DNA reads TGTGCCAGTAGTATGGCGGGGGGCAACATTCAGTACTTC. Protein sequence: CASSMAGGNIQYF.

This clone appeared a single time. The chain combines TRBV7-6 with TRBJ1-5; unclear D gene. V was pared by 3 bases and J by 9 bases, with 12 bases between. The CDR3 spans 13 residues. Germline V CDR1 and CDR2: SGHVS, FNYEAQ. CDR3 nucleotide sequence: TGTGCCAGCAGCTTGAAGGACTCATTGCCCCAGCATTTT. This gives the protein CASSLKDSLPQHF.

V is TRBV27 and J is TRBJ1-6; D perhaps matches TRBD1 (6 bases). This CDR3 has 15 amino acids. The germline V and J ends were trimmed by 5 bases and 5 bases, with 13 bases remaining between them. Germline values: CDR1 MNHEY, CDR2 SMNVEV (reference sequence). CDR3 bases: TGTGCCAGCAGTGACCGGGACACGGATAATTCACCCCTCCACTTT. Translated: CASSDRDTDNSPLHF.

The chain employs TRBV29-1 and TRBJ2-7; D is undetermined. Germline values: CDR1 SQVTM, CDR2 ANQGSEA. V was trimmed by 4 bases and J by 3 bases, leaving 7 bases between them. The CDR3 runs to 11 residues. This CDR3 reads CSVVDNYEQYF. In DNA form, the CDR3 reads TGCAGCGTTGTTGACAACTACGAGCAGTACTTC.

As DNA, the CDR3 is TGTGCCAGCAGCTTAGGGGGAGGGGGACGCGCTTTCTTT. Residues: CASSLGGGGRAFF. The chain uses TRBV7-2 and TRBJ1-1; weak D call: TRBD1 (6 bases). The CDR3 sequence is 13 residues long. Germline CDR1 and CDR2: SGHTA and FQGNSA. Trimming pared 1 base from V and 11 bases from J, leaving 14 bases between.

This clone was counted only a few times. This sequence joins TRBV5-8 and TRBJ1-1; no reliable D call. V lost 2 bases and J lost 0, with 14 bases in between. The germline V gene has CDR1 SGHTS and CDR2 YDEGEE. The CDR3 is made up of 16 amino acids. CDR3 sequence: CASSLGLLYMNTEAFF. CDR3 coding DNA: TGTGCCAGCAGCTTAGGACTCCTATACATGAACACTGAAGCTTTCTTT.

The sample holds one count of this clone. The chain carries TRBV18 and TRBJ2-7; D perhaps matches TRBD2 (5 bases). Germline V gene sequence: CDR1 KGHSH, CDR2 LQKENI. This CDR3 comprises 14 residues. V shed 3 bases and J shed 5 bases, with 14 bases lying between them. CDR3 sequence: CASSPYLAGDEQYF. DNA of the CDR3: TGTGCCAGCTCACCCTATTTAGCCGGGGACGAGCAGTACTTC.

The chain employs TRBV27 and TRBJ1-1; D possibly corresponds to TRBD1 (5 bases). Trimming shortened V by 5 bases and J by 11 bases, and 18 bases separated the two germline ends. Germline CDR1 reads MNHEY; CDR2 reads SMNVEV (reference sequence). CDR3 length: 13 amino acids. The CDR3 region has the DNA TGTGCCAGCAGTGCGCCCGGTGGGGCTTGGGCTTTCTTT. Its translation is CASSAPGGAWAFF.

The rearrangement joins TRBV30 to TRBJ1-2; weak D call: TRBD1 (5 bases). Per the germline V gene, CDR1 is GTSNPN and CDR2 is SVGIG (reference sequence). V gave up 4 bases and J gave up 0 bases, with 15 bases separating them. CDR3 size: 15 residues. CDR3 coding DNA: TGTGCCTGGACCCCTGGGACTGCAGCTAACTATGGCTACACCTTC. Translated: CAWTPGTAANYGYTF.

The CDR3: CAWNTGGPGANVLTF. CDR3 DNA: TGTGCCTGGAACACGGGGGGGCCTGGGGCCAACGTCCTGACTTTC. This rearrangement joins TRBV30 to TRBJ2-6; 8 bases align to TRBD2. Per the germline V gene, CDR1 is GTSNPN and CDR2 is SVGIG (reference sequence). This CDR3 has 15 residues. Trimming took 4 bases from V and 2 from J; bases not matched to a gene: 4.

The V and J genes are TRBV6-5 and TRBJ1-2; TRBD1 is a possible D gene (5 bases). Trimming removed 7 bases from V and 3 bases from J, with 12 bases in between. The length of the CDR3 is 13 residues. The germline CDR1 and CDR2 sequences are MNHEY and SVGAGI. In nucleotides, the CDR3 is TGTGCCAGCACAGGGTCTGATTACTATGGCTACACCTTC. Its protein is CASTGSDYYGYTF.

V and J are TRBV6-1 and TRBJ2-7; weak D call: TRBD1 (5 bases). V dropped 6 bases and J dropped 0 bases, with 15 bases sitting between them. Germline lookup yields CDR1 MNHNS and CDR2 SASEGT. This CDR3 region has 15 residues. DNA for the CDR3: TGTGCCAGCAGATACGAACAGGTGAGCTCCTACGAGCAGTACTTC. Its protein is CASRYEQVSSYEQYF.

The rearrangement joins TRBV6-1 to TRBJ1-2; weak D call: TRBD1 (5 bases). The CDR3 is 14 amino acids. Germline V gene lookup returns CDR1 MNHNS and CDR2 SASEGT. Trimming stripped 2 bases from V and 6 bases from J, with 13 bases between. The CDR3 protein is CASSESGESNGYTF. CDR3 bases: TGTGCCAGCAGTGAATCGGGGGAGTCAAATGGCTACACCTTC.

The chain combines TRBV6-1 with TRBJ2-3; a possible D gene is TRBD1 (6 bases). CDR3 size: 13 residues. V was shortened by 4 bases and J by 4 bases, with 9 bases between the two germline ends. Germline V gene data show CDR1 as MNHNS and CDR2 as SASEGT. CDR3 sequence: CASSVTGSDTQYF. Written as DNA, the CDR3 is TGTGCCAGCAGTGTTACAGGGTCAGATACGCAGTATTTT.

The chain is built from TRBV7-2 and TRBJ2-5; 9 bases are shared with TRBD2. With 2 bases clipped from V and 5 bases from J, the junction kept 3 bases outside the gene matches. The CDR3 is made up of 14 amino acids. From germline, CDR1 is SGHTA and CDR2 FQGNSA. CDR3 in DNA: TGTGCCAGCAGCTTACAGGGACTAGCCGAGACCCAGTACTTC. The encoded protein is CASSLQGLAETQYF. The whole variable domain, filled in from reference TRBV7-2 and TRBJ2-5, reads GAGVSQSPSNKVTEKGKDVELRCDPISGHTALYWYRQSLGQGLEFLIYFQGNSAPDKSGLPSDRFSAERTGGSVSTLTIQRTQQEDSAVYLCASSLQGLAETQYFGPGTRLLVL.

This clone was seen a handful of times. This chain uses TRBV6-5 with TRBJ1-1; the match to TRBD1 covers 8 bases. The germline CDR1 and CDR2 sequences are MNHEY and SVGAGI. The CDR3 contains 15 residues. Trimming cost V 10 bases and J 4 bases; bases outside gene matches: 14. DNA for the CDR3: TGTGCCACCTTTCCCTTCGACAGGGGAGGCACTGAAGCTTTCTTT. As protein: CATFPFDRGGTEAFF.

This clone was seen a handful of times. The rearrangement joins TRBV4-3 to TRBJ2-2; D not resolved. The CDR3 consists of 14 residues. Looked up from germline, CDR1 is LGHNA and CDR2 is YSLEER. The V end was cut by 0 bases, the J end by 5 bases, with 7 bases between. CDR3 nucleotides: TGCGCCAGCAGCCAAGAAATCGTGACCGGGGAGCTGTTTTTT. Encoded protein: CASSQEIVTGELFF.

The V and J genes are TRBV6-5 and TRBJ1-1; D not certain. The CDR3 runs to 15 residues. Germline V gene data show CDR1 as MNHEY and CDR2 as SVGAGI. Trimming removed 4 bases at V and 0 bases at J, with 12 bases between. The CDR3 loop reads CASSSFGVMNTEAFF. The CDR3 DNA reads as TGTGCCAGCAGTTCTTTCGGGGTGATGAACACTGAAGCTTTCTTT.

The V call is TRBV6-5, the J call TRBJ1-2; D is unclear. Germline CDR1 is MNHEY and CDR2 is SVGAGI. Trimming removed 3 bases at V and 3 bases at J, with 11 bases between. The CDR3 runs 14 residues. The CDR3 nucleotides are TGTGCCAGCAGTTATCGTGGAGGTGACTATGGCTACACCTTC. Translated, it gives CASSYRGGDYGYTF.

V and J are TRBV5-1 and TRBJ2-3; 13 bases align to TRBD2. V shed 1 base, J shed 9 bases, and the junction held 5 bases outside the gene matches. CDR3 length: 15 amino acids. The V gene's germline CDR1 is SGHRS and CDR2 YFSETQ. The CDR3: CASSLTSGGAGTQYF. DNA for the CDR3: TGCGCCAGCAGCTTGACTAGCGGGGGGGCAGGGACGCAGTATTTT.